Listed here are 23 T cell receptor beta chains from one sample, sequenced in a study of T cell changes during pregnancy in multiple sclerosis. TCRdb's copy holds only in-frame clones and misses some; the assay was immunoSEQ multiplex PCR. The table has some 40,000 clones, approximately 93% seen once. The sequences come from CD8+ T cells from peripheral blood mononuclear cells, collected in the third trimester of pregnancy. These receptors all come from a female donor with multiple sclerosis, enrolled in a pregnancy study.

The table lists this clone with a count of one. This CDR3 reads CASSSMGFGGSQETQYF. For the CDR3, the DNA is TGTGCCAGCAGTTCCATGGGCTTCGGGGGTTCCCAAGAGACCCAGTACTTC. The V call is TRBV28, the J call TRBJ2-5; D might be TRBD2 (6 bases). Per germline, CDR1 MDHEN and CDR2 SYDVKM. This CDR3 has 17 amino acids. Trimming removed 4 bases at V and 1 base at J, with 19 bases between. The whole variable domain, filled in from reference TRBV28 and TRBJ2-5, reads DVKVTQSSRYLVKRTGEKVFLECVQDMDHENMFWYRQDPGLGLRLIYFSYDVKMKEKGDIPEGYSVSREKKERFSLILESASTNQTSMYLCASSSMGFGGSQETQYFGPGTRLLVL.

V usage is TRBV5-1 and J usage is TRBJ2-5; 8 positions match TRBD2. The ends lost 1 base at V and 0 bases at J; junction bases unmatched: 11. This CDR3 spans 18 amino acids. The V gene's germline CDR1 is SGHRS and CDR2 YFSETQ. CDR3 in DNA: TGCGCCAGCAGCTTGCCGGCTGGTGGGCGGGGGGACCAAGAGACCCAGTACTTC. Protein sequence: CASSLPAGGRGDQETQYF.

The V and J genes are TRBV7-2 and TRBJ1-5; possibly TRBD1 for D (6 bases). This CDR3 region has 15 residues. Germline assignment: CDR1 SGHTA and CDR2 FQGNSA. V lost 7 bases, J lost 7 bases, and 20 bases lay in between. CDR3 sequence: CASIGDTTRGQPQHF. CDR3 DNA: TGTGCCAGCATCGGGGACACTACACGGGGCCAGCCCCAGCATTTT.

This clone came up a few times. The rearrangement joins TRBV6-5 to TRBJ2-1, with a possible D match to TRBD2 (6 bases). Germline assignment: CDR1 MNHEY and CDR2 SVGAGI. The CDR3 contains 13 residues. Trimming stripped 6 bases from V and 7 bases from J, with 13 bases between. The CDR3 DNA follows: TGTGCCAGCAGCTCCGGGACTTATAATGAGCAGTTCTTC. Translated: CASSSGTYNEQFF.

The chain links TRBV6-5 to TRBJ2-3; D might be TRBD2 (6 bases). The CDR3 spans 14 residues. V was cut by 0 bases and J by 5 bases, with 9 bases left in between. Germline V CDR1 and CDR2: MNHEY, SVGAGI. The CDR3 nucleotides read TGTGCCAGCAGTTACTCTCCGGGGGTAGATACGCAGTATTTT. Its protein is CASSYSPGVDTQYF.

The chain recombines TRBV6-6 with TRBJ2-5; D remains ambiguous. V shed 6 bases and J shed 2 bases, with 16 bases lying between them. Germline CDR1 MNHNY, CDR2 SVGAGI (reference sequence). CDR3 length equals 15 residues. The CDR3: CASRIPLDKQETQYF. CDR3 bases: TGTGCCAGCAGGATACCCCTCGACAAGCAAGAGACCCAGTACTTC.

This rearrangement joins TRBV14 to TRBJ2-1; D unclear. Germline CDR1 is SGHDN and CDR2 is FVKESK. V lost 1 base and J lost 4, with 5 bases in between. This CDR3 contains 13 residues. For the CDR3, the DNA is TGTGCCAGCAGCCAAGCCAGGTACAATGAGCAGTTCTTC. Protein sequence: CASSQARYNEQFF.

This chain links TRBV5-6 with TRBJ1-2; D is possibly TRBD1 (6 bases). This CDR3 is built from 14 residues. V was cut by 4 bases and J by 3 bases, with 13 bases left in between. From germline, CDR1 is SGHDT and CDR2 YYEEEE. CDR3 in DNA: TGTGCCAGCAGCCTCGGGGGGGCGGACTATGGCTACACCTTC. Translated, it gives CASSLGGADYGYTF.

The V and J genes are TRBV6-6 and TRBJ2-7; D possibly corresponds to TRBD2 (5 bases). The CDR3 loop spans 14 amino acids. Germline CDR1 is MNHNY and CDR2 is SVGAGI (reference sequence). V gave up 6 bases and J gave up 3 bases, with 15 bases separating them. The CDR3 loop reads CASSPPDYIYEQYF. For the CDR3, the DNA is TGTGCCAGCAGCCCACCCGACTATATCTACGAGCAGTACTTC.

In DNA form, the CDR3 reads TGTGCCATCAGAATAGCTTTGTGGGACAACTCCTACGAGCAGTACTTC. Residues: CAIRIALWDNSYEQYF. This rearrangement joins TRBV10-3 to TRBJ2-7, with D maybe TRBD1 (6 bases). Trimming removed 6 bases from V and 0 bases from J, with 18 bases in between. The CDR3 spans 16 residues. Germline values: CDR1 ENHRY, CDR2 SYGVKD.

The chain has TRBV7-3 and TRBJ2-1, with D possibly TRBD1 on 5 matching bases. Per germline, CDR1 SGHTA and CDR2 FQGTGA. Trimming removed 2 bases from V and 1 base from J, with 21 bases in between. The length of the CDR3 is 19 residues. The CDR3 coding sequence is TGTGCCAGCAGCTTAGAAGAGCGCTATCCCAGGGTTTCCTACAATGAGCAGTTCTTC. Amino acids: CASSLEERYPRVSYNEQFF. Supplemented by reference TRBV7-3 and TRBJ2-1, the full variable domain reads GAGVSQTPSNKVTEKGKYVELRCDPISGHTALYWYRQSLGQGPEFLIYFQGTGAADDSGLPNDRFFAVRPEGSVSTLKIQRTERGDSAVYLCASSLEERYPRVSYNEQFFGPGTRLTVL.

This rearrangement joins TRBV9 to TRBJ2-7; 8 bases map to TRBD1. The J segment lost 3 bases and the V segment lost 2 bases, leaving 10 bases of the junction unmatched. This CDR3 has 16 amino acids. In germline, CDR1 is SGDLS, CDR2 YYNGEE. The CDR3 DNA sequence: TGTGCCAGCAGCGTTAACCCGGGCAGGGGGCTCTACGAGCAGTACTTC. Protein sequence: CASSVNPGRGLYEQYF. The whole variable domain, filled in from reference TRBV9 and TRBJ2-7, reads DSGVTQTPKHLITATGQRVTLRCSPRSGDLSVYWYQQSLDQGLQFLIQYYNGEERAKGNILERFSAQQFPDLHSELNLSSLELGDSALYFCASSVNPGRGLYEQYFGPGTRLTVT.

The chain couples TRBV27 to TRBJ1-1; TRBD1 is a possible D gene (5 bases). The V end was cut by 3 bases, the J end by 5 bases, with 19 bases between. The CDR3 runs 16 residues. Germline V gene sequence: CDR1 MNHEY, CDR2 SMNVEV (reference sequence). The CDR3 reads CASSLGLGGVQTEAFF. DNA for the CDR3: TGTGCCAGCAGTTTGGGGCTCGGTGGGGTACAGACTGAAGCTTTCTTT.

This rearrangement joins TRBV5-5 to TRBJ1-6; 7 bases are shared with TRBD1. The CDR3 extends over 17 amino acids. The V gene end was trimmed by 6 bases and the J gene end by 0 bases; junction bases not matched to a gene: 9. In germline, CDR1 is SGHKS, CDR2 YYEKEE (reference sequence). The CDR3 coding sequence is TGTGCCAGCACCGAGGGGGCAGTAAGCTCCTATAATTCACCCCTCCACTTT. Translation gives CASTEGAVSSYNSPLHF.

CDR3 coding DNA: TGTGCCAGCAGCCCCGAGGGGGGGCCAAGCTCCTACAATGAGCAGTTCTTC. This encodes CASSPEGGPSSYNEQFF. The chain is built from TRBV7-6 and TRBJ2-1; D might be TRBD2 (7 bases). The CDR3 spans 17 residues. Per germline, CDR1 SGHVS and CDR2 FNYEAQ. Trimming took 5 bases from V and 0 from J, leaving 17 bases between them. The full variable domain, with the rest looked up from reference TRBV7-6 and TRBJ2-1, is GAGVSQSPRYKVTKRGQDVALRCDPISGHVSLYWYRQALGQGPEFLTYFNYEAQQDKSGLPNDRFSAERPEGSISTLTIQRTEQRDSAMYRCASSPEGGPSSYNEQFFGPGTRLTVL.

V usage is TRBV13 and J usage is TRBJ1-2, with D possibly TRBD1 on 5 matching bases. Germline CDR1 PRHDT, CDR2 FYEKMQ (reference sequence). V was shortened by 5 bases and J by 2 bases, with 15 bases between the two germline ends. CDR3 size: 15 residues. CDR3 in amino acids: CASSDSPQVNYGYTF. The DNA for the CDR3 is TGTGCCAGCAGCGATTCGCCACAGGTGAACTATGGCTACACCTTC.

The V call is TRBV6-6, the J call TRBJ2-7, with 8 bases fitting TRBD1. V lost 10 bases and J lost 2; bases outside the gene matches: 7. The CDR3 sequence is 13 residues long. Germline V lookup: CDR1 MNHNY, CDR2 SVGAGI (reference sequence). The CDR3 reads CATGQGEPYEQYF. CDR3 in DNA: TGTGCCACCGGACAGGGAGAGCCCTACGAGCAGTACTTC.

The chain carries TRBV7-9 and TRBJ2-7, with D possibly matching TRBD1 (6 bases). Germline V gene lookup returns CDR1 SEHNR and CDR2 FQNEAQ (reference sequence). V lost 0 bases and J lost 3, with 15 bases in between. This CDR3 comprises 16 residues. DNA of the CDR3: TGTGCCAGCAGCTTAGCGCTCGGGACAAGAAGCTACGAGCAGTACTTC. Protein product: CASSLALGTRSYEQYF.

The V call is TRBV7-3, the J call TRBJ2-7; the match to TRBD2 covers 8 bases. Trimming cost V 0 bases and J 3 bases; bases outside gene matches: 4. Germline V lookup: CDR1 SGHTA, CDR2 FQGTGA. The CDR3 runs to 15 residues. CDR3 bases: TGTGCCAGCAGCTTAACAGACGCGGGGGGCTACGAGCAGTACTTC. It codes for CASSLTDAGGYEQYF.

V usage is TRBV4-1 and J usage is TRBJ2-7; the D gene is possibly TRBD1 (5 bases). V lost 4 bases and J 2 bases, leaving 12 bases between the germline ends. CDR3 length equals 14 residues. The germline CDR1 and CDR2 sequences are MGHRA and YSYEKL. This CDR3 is CASSPDQGPYEQYF. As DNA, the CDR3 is TGCGCCAGCAGCCCAGACCAGGGCCCCTACGAGCAGTACTTC.

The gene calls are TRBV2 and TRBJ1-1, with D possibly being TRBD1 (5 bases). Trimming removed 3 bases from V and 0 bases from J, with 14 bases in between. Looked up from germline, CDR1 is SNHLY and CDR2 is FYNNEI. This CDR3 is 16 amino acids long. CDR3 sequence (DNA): TGTGCCAGCAGTGATATTGATCAGGGAATGAACACTGAAGCTTTCTTT. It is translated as CASSDIDQGMNTEAFF.

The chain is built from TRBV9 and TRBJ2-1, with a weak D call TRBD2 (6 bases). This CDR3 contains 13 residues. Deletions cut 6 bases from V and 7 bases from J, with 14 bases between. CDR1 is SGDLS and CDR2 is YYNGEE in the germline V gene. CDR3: CASNGGEINEQFF. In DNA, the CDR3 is TGTGCCAGCAACGGGGGAGAGATAAATGAGCAGTTCTTC.

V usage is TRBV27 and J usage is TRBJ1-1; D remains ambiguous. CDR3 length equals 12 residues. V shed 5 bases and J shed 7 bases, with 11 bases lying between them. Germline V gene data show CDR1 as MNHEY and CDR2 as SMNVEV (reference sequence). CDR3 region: CASSAEESEAFF. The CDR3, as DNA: TGTGCCAGCAGTGCAGAGGAGAGTGAAGCTTTCTTT.